The 28 T cell receptor beta chains below were found in one sample sequenced in a study of blood T cell repertoires in COVID-19. The table came from immunoSEQ multiplex PCR; TCRdb's copy has only in-frame clones and leaves some out. The sample has some 200,000 clones; around 87% are singletons. The material sequenced was peripheral blood. The receptors here all came from a man in his forties or fifties with active or convalescent COVID-19.

The table lists this clone with a few counts. The chain recombines TRBV11-2 with TRBJ1-5, with D possibly being TRBD1 (6 bases). CDR3 length: 13 amino acids. V gave up 5 bases and J gave up 4 bases, with 9 bases separating them. Germline CDR1 and CDR2: SGHAT and FQNNGV. The CDR3 reads CASSPGQNQPQHF. The CDR3 bases are TGTGCCAGCAGCCCAGGACAGAATCAGCCCCAGCATTTT.

V is TRBV9 and J is TRBJ1-2, with 8 bases lining up with TRBD1. The germline gives CDR1 SGDLS, CDR2 YYNGEE. The CDR3 is 15 residues long. J lost 0 bases, V lost 4 bases, and 5 bases had no gene match. CDR3 DNA sequence: TGTGCCAGCAGCATATCAGGGGGCTCTAACTATGGCTACACCTTC. This translates into CASSISGGSNYGYTF.

The V call is TRBV4-1, the J call TRBJ1-3; D remains ambiguous. Germline CDR1 MGHRA, CDR2 YSYEKL. CDR3 length: 16 residues. V lost 0 bases and J 4 bases, leaving 13 bases between the germline ends. Here the CDR3 reads CASSQDPRLPGNTIYF. As DNA, the CDR3 is TGCGCCAGCAGCCAAGATCCCAGATTACCGGGAAACACCATATATTTT.

The chain employs TRBV29-1 and TRBJ1-1; D remains unclear. V shed 2 bases and J shed 7 bases, with 8 bases lying between them. The CDR3 contains 11 residues. Germline lookup yields CDR1 SQVTM and CDR2 ANQGSEA. CDR3 protein: CSVETGFEAFF. For the CDR3, the DNA is TGCAGCGTTGAAACGGGGTTTGAAGCTTTCTTT. Variable domain in full (rest from reference TRBV29-1 and TRBJ1-1): SAVISQKPSRDICQRGTSLTIQCQVDSQVTMMFWYRQQPGQSLTLIATANQGSEATYESGFVIDKFPISRPNLTFSTLTVSNMSPEDSSIYLCSVETGFEAFFGQGTRLTVV.

The chain carries TRBV7-2 and TRBJ2-1, with 7 bases fitting TRBD1. The CDR3 loop spans 15 amino acids. Per the germline V gene, CDR1 is SGHTA and CDR2 is FQGNSA. V shed 3 bases and J 4 bases; nucleotides not matched to a gene: 6. This CDR3 is CASSLGQRPYNEQFF. CDR3 bases: TGTGCCAGCAGCTTGGGACAGCGGCCTTACAATGAGCAGTTCTTC. Filled out from reference TRBV7-2 and TRBJ2-1, the complete variable domain reads GAGVSQSPSNKVTEKGKDVELRCDPISGHTALYWYRQSLGQGLEFLIYFQGNSAPDKSGLPSDRFSAERTGGSVSTLTIQRTQQEDSAVYLCASSLGQRPYNEQFFGPGTRLTVL.

The chain carries TRBV7-2 and TRBJ1-2; 10 bases line up with TRBD1. J was trimmed by 3 bases and V by 3 bases; bases with no gene match: 4. The CDR3 contains 15 residues. From germline, CDR1 is SGHTA and CDR2 FQGNSA. The CDR3 DNA reads as TGTGCCAGCAGCTTTCAGACAGGGGGCTACTATGGCTACACCTTC. As protein: CASSFQTGGYYGYTF.

The V and J genes are TRBV18 and TRBJ1-2, with TRBD1 as a possible D gene (6 bases). The CDR3 totals 16 residues. Germline-derived CDR1 and CDR2 are KGHSH and LQKENI. Trimming stripped 0 bases from V and 2 bases from J, with 13 bases between. The CDR3 here is CASSPPIGTLNYGYTF. CDR3 in DNA: TGTGCCAGCTCACCACCGATTGGGACACTAAACTATGGCTACACCTTC.

This clone has only one observation. The gene calls are TRBV9 and TRBJ2-1, with TRBD2 as a possible D gene (6 bases). Germline assignment: CDR1 SGDLS and CDR2 YYNGEE. CDR3 length: 15 residues. V shed 0 bases and J shed 7 bases, with 14 bases lying between them. This CDR3 is CASSVDGIGGNEQFF. In DNA form, the CDR3 reads TGTGCCAGCAGCGTAGATGGTATTGGGGGGAATGAGCAGTTCTTC.

The chain combines TRBV24-1 with TRBJ2-4, with D maybe TRBD2 (5 bases). The CDR3 totals 12 residues. Germline lookup yields CDR1 KGHDR and CDR2 SFDVKD. Trimming took 6 bases from V and 9 from J, leaving 11 bases between them. For the CDR3, the DNA is TGTGCCACCAGTCAAGGGAGCGGCATTCAGTACTTC. This translates into CATSQGSGIQYF.

The chain carries TRBV5-5 and TRBJ2-2, with 8 bases lining up with TRBD1. The CDR3 contains 16 residues. J was trimmed by 5 bases and V by 2 bases; bases with no gene match: 8. In germline, CDR1 is SGHKS, CDR2 YYEKEE (reference sequence). CDR3 in DNA: TGTGCCAGCAGCTTTATGACAGGGGCGGGGACCGGGGAGCTGTTTTTT. This gives the protein CASSFMTGAGTGELFF.

V gene TRBV5-6 combines with J gene TRBJ1-4, with D unclear. CDR3 length: 16 amino acids. V was pared by 1 base and J by 0 bases, with 10 bases between. CDR1 SGHDT and CDR2 YYEEEE come from the germline V gene. CDR3 DNA: TGTGCCAGCAGCTTGTACAGTATTGCAACTAATGAAAAACTGTTTTTT. This codes for CASSLYSIATNEKLFF.

This clone was seen once. The sample contains more than one DNA sequence encoding this CDR3. V is TRBV5-4 and J is TRBJ1-1; D is undetermined. Germline CDR1 and CDR2: SGHNT and YYREEE (reference sequence). The CDR3 length is 14 residues. Deletions cut 0 bases from V and 1 base from J, with 7 bases between. For the CDR3, the DNA is TGTGCCAGCAGCTTGGGGCAGCGGAACACTGAAGCTTTCTTT. Protein sequence: CASSLGQRNTEAFF.

The chain has TRBV9 and TRBJ2-3; 7 bases are shared with TRBD2. Germline CDR1 SGDLS, CDR2 YYNGEE. V lost 2 bases, J lost 3 bases, and 0 bases stayed unmatched. The CDR3 totals 13 residues. The CDR3, as DNA: TGTGCCAGCAGCGTGGGGGGGACAGATACGCAGTATTTT. This sequence encodes CASSVGGTDTQYF.

This chain uses TRBV30 with TRBJ1-1; D not resolved. This CDR3 is built from 17 residues. V shed 2 bases and J shed 8 bases, with 27 bases lying between them. Germline CDR1 is GTSNPN and CDR2 is SVGIG (reference sequence). The CDR3 DNA is TGTGCCTGGAGTTCGAAGGCGAGGGAGAACCCTGGGAGAGAAGCTTTCTTT. As protein: CAWSSKARENPGREAFF. The whole variable domain, filled in from reference TRBV30 and TRBJ1-1, reads SQTIHQWPATLVQPVGSPLSLECTVEGTSNPNLYWYRQAAGRGLQLLFYSVGIGQISSEVPQNLSASRPQDRQFILSSKKLLLSDSGFYLCAWSSKARENPGREAFFGQGTRLTVV.

This clone was found once. CDR3 nucleotide sequence: TGTGCCTGGAGGGATACAGGGGGCGGCGGCTACACCTTC. This encodes CAWRDTGGGGYTF. This chain uses TRBV30 with TRBJ1-2; 9 bases agree with TRBD1. V was pared by 3 bases and J by 8 bases, with 7 bases of the junction left unmatched. Germline CDR1 is GTSNPN and CDR2 is SVGIG (reference sequence). The CDR3 loop spans 13 amino acids.

V usage is TRBV6-5 and J usage is TRBJ1-1; no reliable D call. V gave up 2 bases and J gave up 5 bases, with 6 bases separating them. This CDR3 has 12 amino acids. CDR1 and CDR2 from the germline V gene are MNHEY and SVGAGI. The CDR3 protein is CASSYLRTEAFF. The DNA of the CDR3 is TGTGCCAGCAGTTACCTTCGGACTGAAGCTTTCTTT.

The chain combines TRBV4-1 with TRBJ1-2; 8 bases are a match to TRBD1. Looked up from germline, CDR1 is MGHRA and CDR2 is YSYEKL. This CDR3 contains 17 residues. The ends lost 1 base at V and 4 bases at J; junction bases unmatched: 11. CDR3 sequence: CASSQVLGTGGFYGYTF. CDR3 DNA: TGCGCCAGCAGCCAAGTGTTAGGCACAGGGGGTTTCTATGGCTACACCTTC.

The gene calls are TRBV5-6 and TRBJ1-4, with a possible D match to TRBD1 (6 bases). Per germline, CDR1 SGHDT and CDR2 YYEEEE. V shed 0 bases and J shed 8 bases, with 8 bases lying between them. CDR3 length: 13 residues. The CDR3 region has the DNA TGTGCCAGCAGCTTGGAGGACAGCGAAAAACTGTTTTTT. Its protein product is CASSLEDSEKLFF.

This clone showed up just once. The rearrangement links TRBV9 to TRBJ2-7, with 7 bases fitting TRBD1. Germline V lookup: CDR1 SGDLS, CDR2 YYNGEE. CDR3 length equals 14 residues. With 4 bases clipped from V and 2 bases from J, the junction kept 6 bases outside the gene matches. CDR3 loop: CASSRGQEPYEQYF. The CDR3 coding sequence is TGTGCCAGCAGCCGCGGACAGGAGCCCTACGAGCAGTACTTC.

The gene calls are TRBV6-1 and TRBJ1-6, with no clear D. Deletions cut 3 bases from V and 3 bases from J, with 9 bases between. Germline V gives CDR1 MNHNS, CDR2 SASEGT. This CDR3 has 15 amino acids. The CDR3: CASSDPTSYNSPLHF. CDR3 DNA sequence: TGTGCCAGCAGTGACCCGACAAGCTATAATTCACCCCTCCACTTT.

On this clone itself: Other DNA sequences of this sample code for an identical CDR3. The V and J genes are TRBV10-3 and TRBJ1-1; D is perhaps TRBD1 (6 bases). Looked up from germline, CDR1 is ENHRY and CDR2 is SYGVKD. V shed 4 bases and J shed 0 bases, with 9 bases lying between them. The CDR3 has 14 amino acids. The CDR3 nucleotides are TGTGCCATCAGTGGGCAGGGGTTGAACACTGAAGCTTTCTTT. Amino acid sequence: CAISGQGLNTEAFF.

This chain links TRBV6-6 with TRBJ2-7; D is uncertain. The CDR3 is made up of 14 amino acids. Trimming cost V 0 bases and J 2 bases, with 8 bases left between them. From germline, CDR1 is MNHNY and CDR2 SVGAGI (reference sequence). Here the CDR3 DNA reads TGTGCCAGCAGTTACTCTGTTGAGGCCTACGAGCAGTACTTC. Its translation: CASSYSVEAYEQYF.

The chain uses TRBV2 and TRBJ2-5, with TRBD2 as a possible D gene (6 bases). The CDR3 runs 15 residues. Germline lookup yields CDR1 SNHLY and CDR2 FYNNEI. V was shortened by 1 base and J by 5 bases, with 14 bases between the two germline ends. In DNA form, the CDR3 reads TGTGCCAGCAGTGAAGTCTGGGACTCGTGGGAGACCCAGTACTTC. Translating gives CASSEVWDSWETQYF. Supplemented by reference TRBV2 and TRBJ2-5, the full variable domain reads EPEVTQTPSHQVTQMGQEVILRCVPISNHLYFYWYRQILGQKVEFLVSFYNNEISEKSEIFDDQFSVERPDGSNFTLKIRSTKLEDSAMYFCASSEVWDSWETQYFGPGTRLLVL.

The V gene is TRBV18, the J gene TRBJ2-2; D might be TRBD1 (5 bases). The germline V and J ends were trimmed by 5 bases and 0 bases, with 10 bases remaining between them. Germline assignment: CDR1 KGHSH and CDR2 LQKENI. This CDR3 is built from 15 residues. CDR3 residues: CASSTGPTNTGELFF. DNA of the CDR3: TGTGCCAGCTCAACAGGCCCTACGAACACCGGGGAGCTGTTTTTT.

The chain recombines TRBV5-1 with TRBJ2-5; D is uncertain. The CDR3 runs to 11 residues. V was clipped by 2 bases and J by 3 bases, with 2 bases between them. The V gene's germline CDR1 is SGHRS and CDR2 YFSETQ. The CDR3 protein is CASSFKETQYF. CDR3 coding DNA: TGCGCCAGCAGCTTTAAAGAGACCCAGTACTTC.

The chain joins TRBV24-1 to TRBJ2-2; 8 bases are a match to TRBD2. The CDR3 loop spans 15 amino acids. V lost 4 bases to trimming and J lost 8 bases; unmatched junction nucleotides: 8. From germline, CDR1 is KGHDR and CDR2 SFDVKD. Here the CDR3 reads CATSDPRGARGELFF. The CDR3 DNA follows: TGTGCCACCAGTGACCCGCGGGGGGCGCGGGGGGAGCTGTTTTTT.

J is TRBJ2-3 and V is TRBV7-2; a possible D gene is TRBD2 (5 bases). This CDR3 is built from 16 residues. The ends were cut back, 5 bases at V and 1 base at J, with 16 bases in the middle. Germline CDR1 is SGHTA and CDR2 is FQGNSA. The chain's CDR3 is CASSKARVSGTDTQYF. CDR3 DNA sequence: TGTGCCAGCAGCAAGGCGAGGGTTTCGGGCACAGATACGCAGTATTTT.

Regarding this clone: A much larger clone sits a single nucleotide away, making a read error possible. V and J are TRBV10-3 and TRBJ2-5; 7 bases fit TRBD1. The CDR3 contains 14 residues. J was trimmed by 1 base and V by 2 bases; bases with no gene match: 1. Germline-derived CDR1 and CDR2 are ENHRY and SYGVKD. CDR3 protein: CAISEDRAQETQYF. CDR3 bases: TGTGCCATCAGTGAGGACAGGGCCCAAGAGACCCAGTACTTC.